This T cell receptor beta chain was identified in a study of cytomegalovirus exposure and HLA in healthy donors. General study findings and limits: Altogether, 164 TCR beta chains were recorded as cytomegalovirus-associated.

The PCR ran on 60 Vbeta and 13 Jbeta primers. TCRdb keeps only in-frame clones here, not all; method: immunoSEQ multiplex PCR. The table shows about 300,000 clones, with about nine tenths occurring only once. Comments on this clone: Its antigen is as yet unknown.

CDR1 and CDR2 from the germline V gene are SGHTA and FQGNSA. The V end lost 1 base, the J end lost 5 bases, and 8 bases lay between the germline ends. The CDR3 loop spans 13 amino acids. This sequence was found in a middle-aged man in good health and CMV-seropositive. The sequenced sample consisted of PBMCs. This chain uses TRBV7-2 with TRBJ1-2; D ambiguous. This CDR3 reads CASSLGPLYGYTF. Written as DNA, the CDR3 is TGTGCCAGCAGCTTAGGTCCCCTTTATGGCTACACCTTC. Full variable domain (missing parts from reference TRBV7-2 and TRBJ1-2): GAGVSQSPSNKVTEKGKDVELRCDPISGHTALYWYRQSLGQGLEFLIYFQGNSAPDKSGLPSDRFSAERTGGSVSTLTIQRTQQEDSAVYLCASSLGPLYGYTFGSGTRLTVV.